These 6 T cell receptor beta chains were all obtained from the same sample, sequenced in a study of CD8+ T cells in alopecia areata. Extracted RNA was reverse transcribed, and the resulting cDNA served as sequencing template. The data were produced by immunoSEQ multiplex PCR, yet TCRdb's version contains in-frame clones alone and is incomplete. The table includes about 5,800 clones, more than 55% detected once. Described treatment: oral pan-JAK inhibitor, 5-10 mg twice daily. Samples from alopecia areata patients were lesional scalp punch biopsies and peripheral blood. Material: skin, obtained at roughly week 30, from a patient treated with tofacitinib. All receptors derive from a human donor with alopecia areata.

The genes are TRBV5-6 and TRBJ1-1, with unresolved D. There are 12 residues in the CDR3. Germline assignment: CDR1 SGHDT and CDR2 YYEEEE. Trimming removed 3 bases at V and 10 bases at J, with 13 bases between. DNA for the CDR3: TGTGCCAGCAGCTATAAGACCGGTAGAGCTTTCTTT. It yields the protein CASSYKTGRAFF.

There are a few counts of this clone. The genes are TRBV6-9 and TRBJ2-7; 11 bases line up with TRBD2. Trimming at V came to 4 bases and at J to 7 bases, leaving 3 bases not matched to a gene. The germline V gene encodes CDR1 MNHGY and CDR2 SVAAGI. The CDR3 is made up of 13 amino acids. The CDR3, as DNA: TGTGCCAGCAGTTGGCGGACTAGCGGGGAGCAGTACTTC. This sequence encodes CASSWRTSGEQYF.

The chain is built from TRBV20-1 and TRBJ2-5; no clear D. Trimming stripped 6 bases from V and 3 bases from J, with 8 bases between. The CDR3 covers 11 residues. The germline gives CDR1 DFQATT, CDR2 SNEGSKA (reference sequence). The CDR3 coding sequence is TGCAGTGCGCGCACCGAAGAGACCCAGTACTTC. This gives the protein CSARTEETQYF.

The chain combines TRBV5-8 with TRBJ1-1, with a weak D call TRBD1 (6 bases). Germline assignment: CDR1 SGHTS and CDR2 YDEGEE. V dropped 2 bases and J dropped 1 base, with 12 bases sitting between them. CDR3 length equals 15 residues. The CDR3 reads CASSLPTGGNTEAFF. CDR3 nucleotides: TGTGCCAGCAGCTTACCGACAGGAGGGAACACTGAAGCTTTCTTT.

The sample holds one count of this clone. The V and J genes are TRBV2 and TRBJ2-7, with TRBD1 as a possible D gene (6 bases). Germline V lookup: CDR1 SNHLY, CDR2 FYNNEI. The CDR3 is made up of 13 amino acids. The germline V and J ends were trimmed by 7 bases and 5 bases, with 15 bases remaining between them. The CDR3 is CASTEWGPNEQYF. CDR3 sequence (DNA): TGTGCCAGCACCGAGTGGGGGCCCAACGAGCAGTACTTC.

This sequence joins TRBV2 and TRBJ2-5; D possibly uses TRBD1 or TRBD2 (5 bases each). The J call could be wrong; TRBJ2-7 is a better fit for the DNA end. CDR3 length: 13 amino acids. CDR1 is SNHLY, CDR2 FYNNEI, per germline. The CDR3 reads CAKTRDGSYEQYF. CDR3 nucleotides: TGTGCCAAAACTCGGGACGGATCCTACGAGCAGTACTTC.